The source of this T cell receptor (beta chain) is a study of blood T cell repertoires in COVID-19. Background on the study: Researchers got acute and convalescent COVID-19 samples from the United States, Italy and Spain.

V shed 5 bases, J shed 0 bases, and the junction held 9 bases outside the gene matches. The germline V gene has CDR1 MNHEY and CDR2 SVGEGT. This CDR3 has 16 residues. Original methodology: From reference gene primer amplification, estimates of nucleated cell counts were derived. Some clones are missing from TCRdb's copy, which holds only in-frame ones; the method was immunoSEQ multiplex PCR. That table supplies the V and J calls and clone size; D and trimming were determined from the DNA. The sample shows nearly 350,000 clones, about 90% of them seen only once. The sequencing input was peripheral blood. This receptor was taken from a woman younger than 35 who had recovered from COVID-19. The J gene is TRBJ2-7, the V gene TRBV6-2 or TRBV6-3; 8 bases are a match to TRBD2. The CDR3 sequence is CASSTRGSGISYEQYV. In DNA, the CDR3 is TGTGCCAGCAGTACTCGGGGTAGCGGGATCTCCTACGAGCAGTACGTC.